What follows are 31 T cell receptor beta chains derived from one specimen sequenced in a study of cytotoxic CD8 clonotypes in ibrutinib-treated CLL. TCRdb's copy holds only in-frame clones and misses some; the assay was immunoSEQ multiplex PCR. Here the sample spans about 120,000 clones, roughly 60% being singletons. The sequencing here drew on PBMCs, taken after 24 months of ibrutinib treatment. Receptors originate from a human donor with chronic lymphocytic leukemia.

The table lists this clone with a count of one. In DNA, the CDR3 is TGTGCCAGCAGTGGGGAAACCCTGAACTATGGCTACACCTTC. Its translation is CASSGETLNYGYTF. The rearrangement joins TRBV6-1 to TRBJ1-2; D remains unclear. There are 14 residues in the CDR3. Looked up from germline, CDR1 is MNHNS and CDR2 is SASEGT. V lost 4 bases, J lost 2 bases, and 11 bases lay in between.

As for this clone: The junction departs from the called germline gene at one end, perhaps through a read error. The chain is built from TRBV5-4 and TRBJ1-1, with D possibly TRBD1 on 5 matching bases. The CDR3 is made up of 14 amino acids. Per the germline V gene, CDR1 is SGHNT and CDR2 is YYREEE (reference sequence). CDR3: CASSLGTGNTEAFF. The CDR3 nucleotides read TGCGCCAGCAGCCTAGGTACAGGAAACACTGAAGCTTTCTTT.

The chain links TRBV19 to TRBJ2-1, with D possibly TRBD2 on 6 matching bases. Germline-derived CDR1 and CDR2 are LNHDA and SQIVND (reference sequence). The CDR3 is 15 residues long. The V end was cut by 4 bases, the J end by 5 bases, with 15 bases between. The CDR3 region is CASSTSRTGDNEQFF. The DNA for the CDR3 is TGTGCCAGTAGTACCAGCCGGACGGGGGACAATGAGCAGTTCTTC.

The CDR3 DNA reads TGCAGCGTTGAGGTCAGTATGAACACTGAAGCTTTCTTT. Its translation is CSVEVSMNTEAFF. The chain is built from TRBV29-1 and TRBJ1-1; unclear D gene. Deletions cut 3 bases from V and 0 bases from J, with 8 bases between. The CDR3 extends over 13 amino acids. Germline assignment: CDR1 SQVTM and CDR2 ANQGSEA.

There are a few counts of this clone. This chain joins TRBV27 and TRBJ1-1, with no clear D. CDR1 MNHEY and CDR2 SMNVEV come from the germline V gene (reference sequence). Trimming cost V 3 bases and J 4 bases, with 9 bases left between them. The length of the CDR3 is 13 residues. The DNA of the CDR3 is TGTGCCAGCAGTTTTGGGAGGAGCACTGAAGCTTTCTTT. Translated: CASSFGRSTEAFF.

The chain carries TRBV7-3 and TRBJ2-1; TRBD2 might be the D (6 bases). The CDR3 runs 14 residues. Germline V gives CDR1 SGHTA, CDR2 FQGTGA. V was cut by 5 bases and J by 10 bases, with 18 bases left in between. CDR3 sequence (DNA): TGTGCCAGCAGCCACGGGGGAAGGGCAGGGGAGCAGTTCTTC. Translating gives CASSHGGRAGEQFF.

The genes are TRBV5-4 and TRBJ2-7; D is tentatively TRBD1 or TRBD2 (5 bases each). Trimming cost V 0 bases and J 3 bases, with 10 bases left between them. The germline V gene has CDR1 SGHNT and CDR2 YYREEE (reference sequence). CDR3 size: 14 residues. CDR3 DNA sequence: TGTGCCAGCAGCTTGGGTGGGGGAATCTACGAGCAGTACTTC. As protein: CASSLGGGIYEQYF. The full variable domain, rest sourced from reference TRBV5-4 and TRBJ2-7, is ETGVTQSPTHLIKTRGQQVTLRCSSQSGHNTVSWYQQALGQGPQFIFQYYREEENGRGNFPPRFSGLQFPNYSSELNVNALELDDSALYLCASSLGGGIYEQYFGPGTRLTVT.

This chain uses TRBV4-2 with TRBJ2-2, with D unresolved. Germline V gene sequence: CDR1 LGHNA, CDR2 YNFKEQ. The CDR3 has 16 amino acids. V was clipped by 0 bases and J by 0 bases, with 8 bases between them. The CDR3 is CASSQEASANTGELFF. The CDR3 region has the DNA TGTGCCAGCAGCCAAGAGGCGTCAGCGAACACCGGGGAGCTGTTTTTT.

This clone has more than one count but fewer than ten. V and J are TRBV7-8 and TRBJ2-7, with D possibly being TRBD1 (6 bases). The germline V gene encodes CDR1 SGHVS and CDR2 FQNEAQ. The CDR3 has 14 residues. The germline V and J ends were trimmed by 8 bases and 4 bases, with 18 bases remaining between them. In DNA, the CDR3 is TGTGCCAGCTGCCGTTCAGGGGCGGCTTACGAGCAGTACTTC. Translating gives CASCRSGAAYEQYF.

This rearrangement joins TRBV27 to TRBJ2-5; 11 nucleotides agree with TRBD2. The CDR3 contains 16 residues. CDR1 and CDR2 from the germline V gene are MNHEY and SMNVEV (reference sequence). The V segment lost 6 bases and the J segment 4 bases; nucleotides outside the gene matches: 10. The CDR3 here is CASRSSGGAKGETQYF. The CDR3 nucleotides are TGTGCCAGCAGGAGTAGCGGGGGGGCCAAGGGAGAGACCCAGTACTTC.

In its sample, this clone was seen once. CDR3 DNA sequence: TGTGCCAGCGCCGCGTCTAGCGGGCGCACAGATACGCAGTATTTT. This encodes CASAASSGRTDTQYF. This rearrangement joins TRBV7-3 to TRBJ2-3; the match to TRBD2 covers 8 bases. The CDR3 extends over 15 amino acids. After removal of 8 bases from V and 1 base from J, the junction contained 8 bases not matched to a gene. Germline V gene sequence: CDR1 SGHTA, CDR2 FQGTGA.

The rearrangement uses TRBV10-2 and TRBJ1-6; TRBD1 aligns across 8 bases. Germline CDR1 and CDR2: WSHSY and SAAADI. CDR3 length: 16 residues. V was pared by 7 bases and J by 6 bases, with 11 bases of the junction left unmatched. This chain's CDR3 is CASNRGQGKGNSPLHF. The DNA of the CDR3 is TGCGCCAGCAACCGAGGACAGGGCAAGGGTAATTCACCCCTCCACTTT.

This sequence joins TRBV5-1 and TRBJ2-1; 8 nucleotides line up with TRBD2. CDR1 is SGHRS and CDR2 is YFSETQ in the germline V gene. The CDR3 has 14 residues. With V trimmed by 3 bases and J by 6 bases, 5 bases remained unmatched. The CDR3 region has the DNA TGCGCCAGCAGCTCGACCGGGACTAGCAATGAGCAGTTCTTC. Translation gives CASSSTGTSNEQFF. The variable domain in full, completed from reference TRBV5-1 and TRBJ2-1, reads KAGVTQTPRYLIKTRGQQVTLSCSPISGHRSVSWYQQTPGQGLQFLFEYFSETQRNKGNFPGRFSGRQFSNSRSEMNVSTLELGDSALYLCASSSTGTSNEQFFGPGTRLTVL.

V gene TRBV18 combines with J gene TRBJ1-5, with 7 nucleotides matching TRBD1. Per the germline V gene, CDR1 is KGHSH and CDR2 is LQKENI. V gave up 6 bases and J gave up 7 bases; unmatched junction bases: 18. The CDR3 spans 17 residues. CDR3 residues: CASSHLGDGTVEQPQHF. As DNA, the CDR3 is TGTGCCAGCTCTCATCTAGGGGACGGGACAGTAGAACAGCCCCAGCATTTT. Using reference TRBV18 and TRBJ1-5 for the parts outside the CDR3, the full variable domain is NAGVMQNPRHLVRRRGQEARLRCSPMKGHSHVYWYRQLPEEGLKFMVYLQKENIIDESGMPKERFSAEFPKEGPSILRIQQVVRGDSAAYFCASSHLGDGTVEQPQHFGDGTRLSIL.

This chain uses TRBV15 with TRBJ1-5; 8 bases are a match to TRBD1. The CDR3 runs 17 residues. The germline V gene has CDR1 LNHNV and CDR2 YYDKDF (reference sequence). V lost 1 base, J lost 0 bases, and 5 bases stayed unmatched. CDR3 DNA: TGTGCCACCAGCAGAGTCCAGGGGGCAAATAGCAATCAGCCCCAGCATTTT. Translation gives CATSRVQGANSNQPQHF.

This clone was seen a handful of times. The chain has TRBV2 and TRBJ2-1; no definite D call. Germline-derived CDR1 and CDR2 are SNHLY and FYNNEI. The CDR3 is made up of 12 amino acids. Trimming removed 7 bases from V and 8 bases from J, with 12 bases in between. Here the CDR3 DNA reads TGTGCCAGCAAGGAACAGTCCGATGAGCAGTTCTTC. This codes for CASKEQSDEQFF.

The V call is TRBV5-8, the J call TRBJ2-7; 10 bases match TRBD1. Germline V gene data show CDR1 as SGHTS and CDR2 as YDEGEE. The CDR3 has 14 amino acids. Trimming took 4 bases from V and 2 from J; bases not matched to a gene: 3. CDR3 region: CASSRQGAAYEQYF. In DNA, the CDR3 is TGTGCCAGCAGCCGACAGGGGGCTGCCTACGAGCAGTACTTC.

This clone was seen a handful of times. The chain couples TRBV4-1 to TRBJ2-1, with D unclear. Trimming removed 0 bases at V and 5 bases at J, with 5 bases between. This CDR3 contains 13 residues. CDR1 is MGHRA, CDR2 YSYEKL, per germline. The CDR3 region is CASSQDYHNEQFF. CDR3 in DNA: TGCGCCAGCAGCCAAGACTATCACAATGAGCAGTTCTTC.

This clone was counted ten times or more. The chain has TRBV30 and TRBJ2-7, with a possible D match to TRBD1 (6 bases). Germline-derived CDR1 and CDR2 are GTSNPN and SVGIG (reference sequence). Deletions cut 1 base from V and 2 bases from J, with 12 bases between. This CDR3 has 14 residues. CDR3 in amino acids: CAWSEQGITYEQYF. The CDR3 DNA reads as TGTGCCTGGAGTGAACAGGGAATCACCTACGAGCAGTACTTC. Full variable domain (outside the CDR3, taken from reference TRBV30 and TRBJ2-7): SQTIHQWPATLVQPVGSPLSLECTVEGTSNPNLYWYRQAAGRGLQLLFYSVGIGQISSEVPQNLSASRPQDRQFILSSKKLLLSDSGFYLCAWSEQGITYEQYFGPGTRLTVT.

This clone was found once. The chain couples TRBV7-2 to TRBJ2-7; 7 bases are a match to TRBD2. Looked up from germline, CDR1 is SGHTA and CDR2 is FQGNSA. Germline trimming cut 2 bases from V and 7 bases from J; bases unmatched to any gene: 8. CDR3 length: 14 residues. CDR3 in DNA: TGTGCCAGCAGCTTATTGGGTGGGGAGGGAGAGCAGTACTTC. This encodes CASSLLGGEGEQYF.

V usage is TRBV19 and J usage is TRBJ1-2; D not certain. The CDR3 totals 14 residues. Trimming shortened V by 3 bases and J by 11 bases, and 19 bases separated the two germline ends. Germline V gives CDR1 LNHDA, CDR2 SQIVND (reference sequence). The DNA for the CDR3 is TGTGCCAGTAGTATTGTGAGAGATTCTATGGCTTACACCTTC. Its protein product is CASSIVRDSMAYTF.

The chain recombines TRBV5-1 with TRBJ2-1, with D possibly matching TRBD1 (6 bases). V lost 4 bases and J 8 bases, leaving 22 bases between the germline ends. The CDR3 contains 16 residues. Germline lookup yields CDR1 SGHRS and CDR2 YFSETQ. In DNA, the CDR3 is TGCGCCAGCAGCGTTCGCCCATTACAGGGTTCGGATGAGCAGTTCTTC. It yields the protein CASSVRPLQGSDEQFF.

The genes are TRBV7-8 and TRBJ2-7; D is unresolved. CDR1 is SGHVS, CDR2 FQNEAQ, per germline. CDR3 length: 13 amino acids. Trimming took off 3 bases at V and 5 bases at J, with 11 bases between the two ends. This CDR3 reads CASSFSGQDEQYF. The CDR3 region has the DNA TGTGCCAGCAGCTTTTCTGGGCAGGACGAGCAGTACTTC.

This clone was seen only once. This chain links TRBV28 with TRBJ1-2; D might be TRBD1 (6 bases). The CDR3 loop spans 12 amino acids. CDR1 MDHEN and CDR2 SYDVKM come from the germline V gene. V lost 5 bases and J 12 bases, leaving 16 bases between the germline ends. CDR3: CASSGLTGYHTF. CDR3 DNA: TGTGCCAGCAGTGGCCTCACAGGGTATCACACCTTC.

The J gene is TRBJ2-3, the V gene TRBV10-1; TRBD2 agrees at 7 bases. The CDR3 covers 14 residues. Trimming removed 8 bases from V and 2 bases from J; junction bases left unmatched: 7. Germline CDR1 and CDR2: WNHNN and SYGVQD (reference sequence). The CDR3 bases are TGCGCCAGCTCTAGCGGCGGGTCCACAGATACGCAGTATTTT. Protein product: CASSSGGSTDTQYF.

This clone was observed a handful of times. V gene TRBV7-7 combines with J gene TRBJ2-5, with TRBD2 identical over 7 bases. This CDR3 region has 15 residues. Germline V gene lookup returns CDR1 SSHAT and CDR2 FNYEAQ (reference sequence). V dropped 2 bases and J dropped 4; count of bases not matched to a gene: 7. CDR3 protein: CASSLRLGGGETQYF. CDR3 sequence (DNA): TGTGCCAGCAGCTTAAGGTTGGGCGGGGGAGAGACCCAGTACTTC.

The chain combines TRBV5-1 with TRBJ1-2; D is undetermined. The CDR3 runs to 14 residues. V shed 7 bases and J shed 2 bases, with 15 bases lying between them. CDR1 is SGHRS and CDR2 is YFSETQ in the germline V gene. In DNA form, the CDR3 reads TGCGCCAGCGCTGCGAGGGTAACGAACTATGGCTACACCTTC. It specifies CASAARVTNYGYTF.

The V call is TRBV5-1, the J call TRBJ1-5; 8 bases match TRBD1. This CDR3 has 18 residues. The germline gives CDR1 SGHRS, CDR2 YFSETQ. The ends lost 4 bases at V and 0 bases at J; junction bases unmatched: 12. The CDR3 bases are TGCGCCAGCAGCCCGGGGACAGGATTCACGGATAGCAATCAGCCCCAGCATTTT. Protein: CASSPGTGFTDSNQPQHF.

The chain couples TRBV6-5 to TRBJ1-2; 9 positions match TRBD1. Germline trimming cut 6 bases from V and 7 bases from J; bases unmatched to any gene: 9. This CDR3 has 14 residues. CDR1 and CDR2 from the germline V gene are MNHEY and SVGAGI. Here the CDR3 reads CASRGQGKNRGYTF. The CDR3 DNA follows: TGTGCCAGCAGGGGACAGGGAAAGAATCGTGGCTACACCTTC.

The table lists this clone with a few counts. The DNA for the CDR3 is TGTGCCAGCAGTTTATGGGGGGCAAATGACTATGGCTACACCTTC. This codes for CASSLWGANDYGYTF. This chain links TRBV28 with TRBJ1-2; a weak D match, TRBD1 (6 bases). Germline-derived CDR1 and CDR2 are MDHEN and SYDVKM. The CDR3 runs 15 residues. Deletions cut 0 bases from V and 3 bases from J, with 11 bases between.

This clone occurred once. V usage is TRBV9 and J usage is TRBJ2-5, with D possibly being TRBD1 (6 bases). With 2 bases removed from V and 0 bases from J, the gap between germline ends came to 8 bases. There are 14 residues in the CDR3. Germline CDR1 and CDR2: SGDLS and YYNGEE. The CDR3 coding sequence is TGTGCCAGCAGCGTTACAGGGAACCAAGAGACCCAGTACTTC. This gives the protein CASSVTGNQETQYF. Using reference TRBV9 and TRBJ2-5 for the parts outside the CDR3, the full variable domain is DSGVTQTPKHLITATGQRVTLRCSPRSGDLSVYWYQQSLDQGLQFLIQYYNGEERAKGNILERFSAQQFPDLHSELNLSSLELGDSALYFCASSVTGNQETQYFGPGTRLLVL.